Each of the 7 T cell receptor beta chains below was sequenced from the same sample in a study of T-cell reconstitution after alpha-beta-depleted transplantation in children (dated by TCRdb to about 2016). The library was obtained by PCR. Sequencing relied on an Illumina HiSeq 2500. Molecular barcoding was employed in the preparation of TCR libraries, with unique molecular identifiers being used to normalize TCRbeta repertoire quantification. The public reads were reprocessed in TCRdb via fastp at Q25 and MiXCR, keeping in-frame beta chains. Each CDR3 protein gets just one entry, which takes the most common genes and DNA from the rows behind it. The sample table shows around 490,000 distinct CDR3 sequences, and 11% are seen once. The top ten hold around 13% of the sample. According to the study, the label for this sample's treatment or condition signals: allogeneic hematopoietic cell transplantation with graft depleted of TCRalphabeta T cells and CD19 B cells.

The specimen comprised PBMCs, mostly from graft donor cells, sampled 180 days after TCRalphabeta/CD19-depleted stem cell transplant. All receptors derive from a female patient aged 2-15 years who had a stem cell transplant for aplastic anemia, so the T cells may come from the graft donor.

This chain uses TRBV4-1 with TRBJ2-4, with TRBD2 matching over 9 bases. V was clipped by 4 bases and J by 0 bases; unmatched bases: 16. Germline CDR1 and CDR2: MGHRA and YSYEKL. This CDR3 has 20 amino acids. The CDR3 loop is CASSPQRLADHLLAKNIQYF. Written as DNA, the CDR3 is TGCGCCAGCAGCCCACAACGACTAGCGGACCACCTCCTAGCCAAAAACATTCAGTACTTC.

Concerning this clonotype itself: A much larger clone lies one base from this, so it may be a read error. The genes are TRBV6-1 and TRBJ2-4; D ambiguous. This CDR3 is built from 13 residues. Looked up from germline, CDR1 is MNHNS and CDR2 is SASEGT. CDR3 coding DNA: TGTGCCAGCAGTAAAGATGGCAAAAACAGTCAGTACTTC. It codes for CASSKDGKNSQYF.

In this sample, this clonotype turned up many times. The rearrangement joins TRBV18 to TRBJ2-3; no definite D call. CDR1 is KGHSH, CDR2 LQKENI, per germline. The V end was cut by 8 bases, the J end by 2 bases, with 8 bases between. The CDR3 contains 12 residues. The CDR3 DNA sequence: TGTGCCAGCAGTCCATACACAGATACGCAGTATTTT. It yields the protein CASSPYTDTQYF.

This clonotype appeared a few times. V gene TRBV20-1 combines with J gene TRBJ1-5; 7 bases align to TRBD1. The CDR3 spans 15 residues. After removal of 2 bases from V and 6 bases from J, the junction contained 10 bases not matched to a gene. Germline V gene sequence: CDR1 DFQATT, CDR2 SNEGSKA (reference sequence). Written as DNA, the CDR3 is TGCAGTGCTAGAACCAACAACAGGGGAGGTCAGCCCCAGCATTTT. Protein product: CSARTNNRGGQPQHF.

The chain has TRBV3-1 and TRBJ1-1; D remains unclear. The germline V gene encodes CDR1 LGHDT and CDR2 YNNKEL (reference sequence). This CDR3 spans 14 amino acids. Trimming cost V 4 bases and J 4 bases, with 13 bases left between them. CDR3 protein: CASSPGFEVTEAFF. The CDR3 DNA sequence: TGTGCCAGCAGCCCCGGGTTCGAAGTCACTGAAGCTTTCTTT.

This clonotype came up a few times. The chain links TRBV11-2 to TRBJ2-7; no clear D gene. The germline gives CDR1 SGHAT, CDR2 FQNNGV. V was trimmed by 3 bases and J by 3 bases, leaving 6 bases between them. CDR3 length: 12 amino acids. Written as DNA, the CDR3 is TGTGCCAGCAGCTTCGGCGTCTACGAGCAGTACTTC. Its protein product is CASSFGVYEQYF.

This chain connects TRBV7-2 to TRBJ2-7; either TRBD1 or TRBD2 may supply D (5 bases each). This CDR3 has 16 amino acids. V dropped 5 bases and J dropped 4 bases, with 21 bases sitting between them. Germline values: CDR1 SGHTA, CDR2 FQGNSA. The CDR3 spells CASSPWGIRDGYEQYF. The CDR3 nucleotides are TGTGCCAGCAGCCCCTGGGGTATAAGGGACGGGTACGAGCAGTACTTC.